Shown below are 27 T cell receptor beta chains from a single sample sequenced in a study of CD8 T cells in ankylosing spondylitis. Study outcomes and limitations: Among TCR beta sequences, a motif of about 8 highly homologous variants appeared characteristic of ankylosing spondylitis blood.

Using its own MiXCR run on the 5' RACE reads, TCRdb lists one record per CDR3 protein. The table records about 540,000 distinct CDR3 sequences, roughly 12% of them present only once. Their specific antigens are unknown. The material sequenced was blood, either unsorted or a sorted T cell fraction (not recorded which). The receptors shown here come from a male donor with ankylosing spondylitis.

The rearrangement links TRBV5-6 to TRBJ2-3; 8 nucleotides align to TRBD1. Trimming cost V 4 bases and J 4 bases; bases outside gene matches: 8. Germline V CDR1 and CDR2: SGHDT, YYEEEE. CDR3 size: 15 residues. CDR3 protein: CASSQMTGDADTQYF. For the CDR3, the DNA is TGTGCCAGCAGCCAGATGACAGGGGATGCAGATACGCAGTATTTT.

The V and J genes are TRBV20-1 and TRBJ2-1; the match to TRBD2 covers 15 bases. From germline, CDR1 is DFQATT and CDR2 SNEGSKA (reference sequence). The CDR3 is made up of 16 amino acids. The V gene end was trimmed by 5 bases and the J gene end by 6 bases; junction bases not matched to a gene: 8. The CDR3: CSAPGTSGRISNEQFF. CDR3 in DNA: TGCAGTGCTCCCGGGACTAGCGGGAGGATAAGCAATGAGCAGTTCTTC.

The rearrangement uses TRBV27 and TRBJ2-5, with no clear D. V lost 5 bases and J 5 bases, leaving 18 bases between the germline ends. Germline-derived CDR1 and CDR2 are MNHEY and SMNVEV (reference sequence). This CDR3 has 15 amino acids. The CDR3 region is CASSPSSVAIETQYF. For the CDR3, the DNA is TGTGCCAGCAGTCCTTCCTCGGTGGCTATCGAGACCCAGTACTTC.

This clonotype came up many times. The chain links TRBV12-3 or TRBV12-4 to TRBJ2-1; D is unclear. CDR3 length equals 14 residues. Deletions cut 6 bases from V and 8 bases from J, with 17 bases between. The CDR3 DNA reads as TGTGCCAGCAGATCCCCCTTAAGGCCGGATGAGCAGTTCTTC. Amino acid sequence: CASRSPLRPDEQFF.

This clonotype was observed a few times. The V and J genes are TRBV5-1 and TRBJ2-7; 9 bases map to TRBD1. This CDR3 contains 15 residues. Trimming removed 0 bases from V and 3 bases from J; junction bases left unmatched: 4. CDR1 is SGHRS, CDR2 YFSETQ, per germline. CDR3 DNA sequence: TGCGCCAGCAGCTTGGAATGGGGACAGGGCTACGAGCAGTACGTC. Residues: CASSLEWGQGYEQYV.

This clonotype was seen ten or more times. CDR3 bases: TGCGCCAGCAGCTTGTCCGTAGGTCGAGATACGCAGTATTTT. Translating gives CASSLSVGRDTQYF. V usage is TRBV5-1 and J usage is TRBJ2-3; no reliable D call. Deletions cut 1 base from V and 5 bases from J, with 11 bases between. In germline, CDR1 is SGHRS, CDR2 YFSETQ. The CDR3 is made up of 14 amino acids. Together with reference TRBV5-1 and TRBJ2-3, the CDR3 gives the full variable domain: KAGVTQTPRYLIKTRGQQVTLSCSPISGHRSVSWYQQTPGQGLQFLFEYFSETQRNKGNFPGRFSGRQFSNSRSEMNVSTLELGDSALYLCASSLSVGRDTQYFGPGTRLTVL.

As regards this clonotype: This may be a read error: a much more frequent sequence differs by one nucleotide. V usage is TRBV10-3 and J usage is TRBJ1-6; tentative D call: TRBD1 (6 bases). Trimming removed 11 bases at V and 5 bases at J, with 16 bases between. This CDR3 spans 14 amino acids. CDR1 and CDR2 (germline): ENHRY, SYGVKD. Here the CDR3 reads CASNPAGDNSPLHF. The CDR3, as DNA: TGTGCCTCCAATCCGGCAGGGGATAATTCACCCCTCCACTTT.

The chain is built from TRBV7-2 and TRBJ2-7; TRBD2 aligns across 10 bases. This CDR3 is 15 amino acids long. Per the germline V gene, CDR1 is SGHTA and CDR2 is FQGNSA. V dropped 5 bases and J dropped 2; count of bases not matched to a gene: 6. The CDR3 region has the DNA TGTGCCAGCAGCCACGGACTAGCGGAGACCTACGAGCAGTACGTC. Translated: CASSHGLAETYEQYV.

This chain connects TRBV20-1 to TRBJ2-1; TRBD2 might be the D (6 bases). CDR3 size: 17 residues. Trimming shortened V by 3 bases and J by 0 bases, and 18 bases separated the two germline ends. From germline, CDR1 is DFQATT and CDR2 SNEGSKA (reference sequence). Here the CDR3 reads CSASRRAGKSSYNEQFF. Written as DNA, the CDR3 is TGCAGTGCTAGTAGACGTGCGGGAAAGAGCTCCTACAATGAGCAGTTCTTC.

Here the CDR3 DNA reads TGTGCCAGCAGTGGGGGAGGGTCCAAAAACATTCAGTACTTC. Protein product: CASSGGGSKNIQYF. The chain employs TRBV25-1 and TRBJ2-4; TRBD2 matches at 7 bases. Germline V CDR1 and CDR2: MGHDK, SYGVNS. This CDR3 comprises 14 residues. The trim removed 4 bases at V and 2 bases at J, leaving 2 bases unmatched.

This clonotype has a handful of counts. This chain uses TRBV25-1 with TRBJ2-2; 7 bases fit TRBD1. Trimming removed 11 bases from V and 3 bases from J; junction bases left unmatched: 6. The CDR3 loop spans 13 amino acids. Per germline, CDR1 MGHDK and CDR2 SYGVNS. In nucleotides, the CDR3 is TGTGCCCACTGGGACAGTCACACCGGGGAGCTGTTTTTT. This codes for CAHWDSHTGELFF.

This clonotype was observed many times. The V call is TRBV12-3 or TRBV12-4, the J call TRBJ1-1; D perhaps matches TRBD1 (6 bases). The CDR3 extends over 14 amino acids. V lost 3 bases to trimming and J lost 4 bases, with 12 bases between them. The CDR3 loop reads CASSFKRGGTEAFF. The CDR3 DNA is TGTGCCAGCAGTTTTAAAAGGGGGGGCACTGAAGCTTTCTTT.

This chain connects TRBV5-1 to TRBJ1-1; D is undetermined. Trimming took off 1 base at V and 5 bases at J, with 9 bases between the two ends. The CDR3 has 13 residues. Germline V gives CDR1 SGHRS, CDR2 YFSETQ. The CDR3 bases are TGCGCCAGCAGCTTGAATACCGTTACTGAAGCTTTCTTT. Translation gives CASSLNTVTEAFF.

This clonotype appeared many times. The gene calls are TRBV20-1 and TRBJ2-7, with D possibly being TRBD1 (5 bases). The CDR3 consists of 14 residues. Deletions cut 0 bases from V and 3 bases from J, with 12 bases between. Germline CDR1 DFQATT, CDR2 SNEGSKA (reference sequence). The CDR3 protein is CSAREGQGYYEQYF. CDR3 in DNA: TGCAGTGCTAGAGAAGGTCAGGGCTACTACGAGCAGTACTTC.

This chain uses TRBV20-1 with TRBJ2-5, with D hard to call. The CDR3 sequence is 17 residues long. Trimming shortened V by 0 bases and J by 1 base, and 18 bases separated the two germline ends. From germline, CDR1 is DFQATT and CDR2 SNEGSKA (reference sequence). CDR3 sequence reads: CSARDRRKSVGQETQYF. In nucleotides, the CDR3 is TGCAGTGCTAGAGACCGTCGGAAGAGCGTGGGCCAAGAGACCCAGTACTTC.

Ten or more counts support this clonotype. V gene TRBV7-9 combines with J gene TRBJ2-1, with D unclear. CDR1 and CDR2 from the germline V gene are SEHNR and FQNEAQ (reference sequence). Trimming stripped 0 bases from V and 10 bases from J, with 7 bases between. The CDR3 is made up of 12 amino acids. CDR3 loop: CASSLASPEQFF. In DNA, the CDR3 is TGTGCCAGCAGCTTAGCGTCCCCAGAGCAGTTCTTC.

This clonotype appeared once. The chain carries TRBV21-1 and TRBJ1-1. TRBV21-1 is shown as a pseudogene. This CDR3 is built from 16 residues. CDR3 coding DNA: TGTGCCAGCAGCAAAGGGGTGGCACCGATGAACACTGAAGCTTTCTTT. It yields the protein CASSKGVAPMNTEAFF.

This clonotype appeared a few times. The chain employs TRBV18 and TRBJ2-4, with D perhaps matching TRBD1 (5 bases). Deletions cut 3 bases from V and 4 bases from J, with 10 bases between. CDR3 length: 14 residues. CDR1 is KGHSH, CDR2 LQKENI, per germline. CDR3 nucleotide sequence: TGTGCCAGCTCACCTCCGACAGCTAAAAACATTCAGTACTTC. Protein sequence: CASSPPTAKNIQYF.

This clonotype was counted a few times. The gene calls are TRBV15 and TRBJ2-7; no clear D. Per germline, CDR1 LNHNV and CDR2 YYDKDF (reference sequence). V lost 5 bases, J lost 7 bases, and 18 bases lay in between. The CDR3 length is 14 residues. The CDR3 DNA reads TGTGCCACCAGCGTGGCCGAGCTGTCGATGGAGCAGTACTTC. Translating gives CATSVAELSMEQYF.

This clonotype has more than one count but fewer than ten. The chain is built from TRBV6-1 and TRBJ2-1; D gene ambiguous. The CDR3 is made up of 16 amino acids. CDR1 is MNHNS, CDR2 SASEGT, per germline. The germline V and J ends were trimmed by 7 bases and 4 bases, with 20 bases remaining between them. CDR3 protein: CASTTVPGWAYNEQFF. CDR3 in DNA: TGTGCCAGCACCACCGTTCCCGGTTGGGCTTACAATGAGCAGTTCTTC.

Only a few counts were recorded for this clonotype. This chain uses TRBV25-1 with TRBJ2-3; D is uncertain. There are 15 residues in the CDR3. CDR1 and CDR2 (germline): MGHDK, SYGVNS. V gave up 2 bases and J gave up 0 bases, with 9 bases separating them. CDR3 sequence: CASSELFSSTDTQYF. The CDR3 nucleotides are TGTGCCAGCAGTGAACTCTTTTCTAGCACAGATACGCAGTATTTT.

The V gene is TRBV2, the J gene TRBJ1-5, with D tentatively TRBD1 (5 bases). Trimming cost V 11 bases and J 3 bases, with 14 bases left between them. Germline CDR1 SNHLY, CDR2 FYNNEI. The CDR3 runs to 13 residues. CDR3 coding DNA: TGTGCCTGCGGGACGGAGACCAATCAGCCCCAGCATTTT. As protein: CACGTETNQPQHF. Full variable domain (remainder filled in from reference TRBV2 and TRBJ1-5): EPEVTQTPSHQVTQMGQEVILRCVPISNHLYFYWYRQILGQKVEFLVSFYNNEISEKSEIFDDQFSVERPDGSNFTLKIRSTKLEDSAMYFCACGTETNQPQHFGDGTRLSIL.

This clonotype was detected many times. The chain recombines TRBV5-1 with TRBJ1-1; 7 nucleotides match TRBD1. V shed 2 bases, J shed 7 bases, and the junction held 2 bases outside the gene matches. In germline, CDR1 is SGHRS, CDR2 YFSETQ. The CDR3 is 12 residues long. CDR3 in amino acids: CASSLGTVEAFF. CDR3 nucleotides: TGCGCCAGCAGCTTAGGGACAGTTGAAGCTTTCTTT.

There are a few counts of this clonotype. CDR3 amino acids: CASGWSFYEQYF. As DNA, the CDR3 is TGTGCCAGCGGGTGGTCGTTCTACGAGCAGTACTTC. The chain uses TRBV25-1 and TRBJ2-7, with no clear D. The V gene lost 8 bases and the J gene lost 3 bases, with 11 bases spanning the gap. The length of the CDR3 is 12 residues. CDR1 and CDR2 from the germline V gene are MGHDK and SYGVNS.

This clonotype was detected only a few times. V and J are TRBV5-1 and TRBJ2-1, with 10 bases matching TRBD2. The CDR3 has 16 residues. The germline gives CDR1 SGHRS, CDR2 YFSETQ. V trimming: 0 bases; J trimming: 8 bases; junction bases outside the gene matches: 8. Here the CDR3 reads CASSLAPLAGRDEQFF. In DNA form, the CDR3 reads TGCGCCAGCAGCTTGGCCCCACTAGCGGGACGGGATGAGCAGTTCTTC.

This clonotype was observed a handful of times. The J gene is TRBJ2-1, the V gene TRBV27, with D possibly TRBD1 on 5 matching bases. The germline gives CDR1 MNHEY, CDR2 SMNVEV (reference sequence). The CDR3 totals 11 residues. V was clipped by 5 bases and J by 12 bases, with 11 bases between them. CDR3 protein: CASSHQGWQFF. The CDR3 DNA is TGTGCCAGCAGTCACCAGGGTTGGCAGTTCTTC.

This clonotype was counted only a few times. The chain recombines TRBV27 with TRBJ2-5; 7 nucleotides line up with TRBD1. This CDR3 has 15 residues. V gave up 1 base and J gave up 5 bases; unmatched junction bases: 7. Per germline, CDR1 MNHEY and CDR2 SMNVEV (reference sequence). CDR3 sequence (DNA): TGTGCCAGCAGTTTATACCAGACAGGGTTGGAGACCCAGTACTTC. This gives the protein CASSLYQTGLETQYF.